A selection of T cell receptor beta chains follows, all from one sample in a study of shared clonotypes between healthy human individuals. Sequenced by immunoSEQ multiplex PCR; TCRdb stores in-frame clones only, minus some. Here the sample spans about 1.5 million clones, 95% to 99% being singletons. Specimen: naive CD4+ T cells sorted from blood. Receptor source: a man aged 25 to 40 in good health. The CDR3 runs from the conserved cysteine through the conserved F or W. D genes are given only for firm matches. Rows may omit the clone size; those that give it use once, few, many or a size class.

abundance: once; j_gene: TRBJ2-3; v_gene: TRBV14; d_gene: -; CDR3nt: TGTGCCAGCAGCCAAGACACCGGGACTTTCACAGATACGCAGTATTTT; CDR3aa: CASSQDTGTFTDTQYF
abundance: -; j_gene: TRBJ2-7; v_gene: TRBV4-1; d_gene: TRBD1; CDR3nt: TGCGCCAGCAGCCGAAGGACAGGGTTTAACTACGAGCAGTACTTC; CDR3aa: CASSRRTGFNYEQYF
abundance: -; j_gene: TRBJ2-7; v_gene: TRBV7-9; d_gene: -; CDR3nt: TGTGCCAGCAGCTCATTCTGGCGGGTGGACGAGCAGTACTTC; CDR3aa: CASSSFWRVDEQYF
abundance: -; j_gene: TRBJ2-1; v_gene: TRBV14; d_gene: TRBD1; CDR3nt: TGTGCCAGCAGTCTCCAGAGACAGGGGTTCGGAAATGAGCAGTTCTTC; CDR3aa: CASSLQRQGFGNEQFF
abundance: few; j_gene: TRBJ1-1; v_gene: TRBV5-1; d_gene: -; CDR3nt: TGCGCCAGCAGCTTAGAGGTGGGGCTCGAAGCTTTCTTT; CDR3aa: CASSLEVGLEAFF
abundance: -; j_gene: TRBJ2-3; v_gene: TRBV10-1; d_gene: -; CDR3nt: TGCGCCAGCAGTCGTTTCAAATCAACAGATACGCAGTATTTT; CDR3aa: CASSRFKSTDTQYF
abundance: -; j_gene: TRBJ2-3; v_gene: TRBV18; d_gene: TRBD2; CDR3nt: TGTGCCAGCTCACTTTCTTCGGGACTAGCGGGACAAGATACGCAGTATTTT; CDR3aa: CASSLSSGLAGQDTQYF
abundance: -; j_gene: TRBJ1-2; v_gene: TRBV28; d_gene: TRBD1; CDR3nt: TGTGCCAGCAGTTTCCGGACAGGGATTTATGGCTACACCTTC; CDR3aa: CASSFRTGIYGYTF
abundance: -; j_gene: TRBJ2-2; v_gene: TRBV5-1; d_gene: -; CDR3nt: TGCGCCAGCAGCCCGGTACAGGGTGCCACCGGGGAGCTGTTTTTT; CDR3aa: CASSPVQGATGELFF
abundance: -; j_gene: TRBJ2-7; v_gene: TRBV7-2; d_gene: TRBD1; CDR3nt: TGTGCCAGCAGCTATTCAGGGGGCGAGCAGTACTTC; CDR3aa: CASSYSGGEQYF
abundance: once; j_gene: TRBJ2-7; v_gene: TRBV18; d_gene: TRBD1; CDR3nt: TGTGCCAGCTCACCAAAAACAGGGGCCGAGCAGTACTTC; CDR3aa: CASSPKTGAEQYF
abundance: once; j_gene: TRBJ2-1; v_gene: TRBV6-6; d_gene: TRBD2; CDR3nt: TGTGCCAGCAGTTACTCGAGCGGGGGGTTTGGGAATGAGCAGTTCTTC; CDR3aa: CASSYSSGGFGNEQFF
abundance: -; j_gene: TRBJ2-1; v_gene: TRBV20-1; d_gene: -; CDR3nt: TGCAGTGCAACGGGAAACGAGCAGTTCTTC; CDR3aa: CSATGNEQFF
abundance: -; j_gene: TRBJ1-2; v_gene: TRBV28; d_gene: -; CDR3nt: TGTGCCAGCGGACAGTCGAAGGATGGCTACACCTTC; CDR3aa: CASGQSKDGYTF
abundance: -; j_gene: TRBJ2-3; v_gene: TRBV28; d_gene: TRBD2; CDR3nt: TGTGCCAGCAGTTCGGGGGGGAGCGGGAGTCCTTCCGGAACGCAGTATTTT; CDR3aa: CASSSGGSGSPSGTQYF
abundance: -; j_gene: TRBJ1-3; v_gene: TRBV5-1; d_gene: -; CDR3nt: TGCGCCAGCAGCCCGGGTCTAGGCCGAGGGGACACCATATATTTT; CDR3aa: CASSPGLGRGDTIYF
abundance: -; j_gene: TRBJ2-7; v_gene: TRBV11-2; d_gene: -; CDR3nt: TGTGCCAGCAGCTCCTTTAAGCCACCCTACGAGCAGTACTTC; CDR3aa: CASSSFKPPYEQYF
abundance: -; j_gene: TRBJ2-7; v_gene: TRBV27; d_gene: TRBD1; CDR3nt: TGTGCCAGCAGCCGGGACAGGGGCTACGAGCAGTACTTC; CDR3aa: CASSRDRGYEQYF
abundance: -; j_gene: TRBJ1-2; v_gene: TRBV4-3; d_gene: -; CDR3nt: TGCGCCAGCAGCCAAGACGGACAGTTTGGCTACACCTTC; CDR3aa: CASSQDGQFGYTF
abundance: -; j_gene: TRBJ1-5; v_gene: TRBV28; d_gene: -; CDR3nt: TGTGCCAGCAGTTTACCGGGGAATCAGCCCCAGCATTTT; CDR3aa: CASSLPGNQPQHF
abundance: -; j_gene: TRBJ1-1; v_gene: TRBV6-1; d_gene: -; CDR3nt: TGTGCCAGCAGTGGAGACAAGAACACTGAAGCTTTCTTT; CDR3aa: CASSGDKNTEAFF
abundance: once; j_gene: TRBJ1-2; v_gene: TRBV7-2; d_gene: TRBD1; CDR3nt: TGTGCCAGCAGCTTAGCCCGGACAGGGGGCCTTGGCTACACCTTC; CDR3aa: CASSLARTGGLGYTF
abundance: -; j_gene: TRBJ2-1; v_gene: TRBV28; d_gene: TRBD1; CDR3nt: TGTGCCAGCAGTGCAACAGGGGTTTACGAGCAGTTCTTC; CDR3aa: CASSATGVYEQFF
abundance: -; j_gene: TRBJ2-6; v_gene: TRBV5-1; d_gene: -; CDR3nt: TGCGCCAGCAGCTTGCTTCCCCAGACAGTCTCTGGGGCCAACGTCCTGACTTTC; CDR3aa: CASSLLPQTVSGANVLTF
abundance: -; j_gene: TRBJ1-4; v_gene: TRBV2; d_gene: -; CDR3nt: TGTGCCGCCTCCAGATCCGCAACTAATGAAAAACTGTTTTTT; CDR3aa: CAASRSATNEKLFF